This T cell receptor beta chain was obtained from a study of cytomegalovirus exposure and HLA in healthy donors. As for the study in general: Earlier results showed roughly 110 million unique TCR beta sequences derived from about 179 million T cells. Study results and caveats: Most CMV-associated TCR beta chains were later found to appear HLA-restricted. Reportedly, cytomegalovirus status was diagnosed with high sensitivity and specificity.

It was healthy bone marrow donors who served as donors. Primers included in the PCR were 60 Vbeta and 13 Jbeta primers. The assay was immunoSEQ multiplex PCR, and TCRdb's table has in-frame clones only and misses some. This table holds 120,000 to 150,000 clones, approximately 71% found once. With 1 base removed from V and 1 base from J, the gap between germline ends came to 9 bases. The V gene's germline CDR1 is KGHSH and CDR2 LQKENI. The CDR3 has 15 amino acids. With respect to this clone: Antigen: not known.

Sequenced input: PBMCs. This clonotype originated in a man aged 35-49 years in good health and CMV-seronegative. This chain joins TRBV18 and TRBJ2-3; a weak D match, TRBD1 (5 bases). The CDR3 DNA is TGTGCCAGCTCACCACTACAGGCCCGCACAGATACGCAGTATTTT. Its translation: CASSPLQARTDTQYF.